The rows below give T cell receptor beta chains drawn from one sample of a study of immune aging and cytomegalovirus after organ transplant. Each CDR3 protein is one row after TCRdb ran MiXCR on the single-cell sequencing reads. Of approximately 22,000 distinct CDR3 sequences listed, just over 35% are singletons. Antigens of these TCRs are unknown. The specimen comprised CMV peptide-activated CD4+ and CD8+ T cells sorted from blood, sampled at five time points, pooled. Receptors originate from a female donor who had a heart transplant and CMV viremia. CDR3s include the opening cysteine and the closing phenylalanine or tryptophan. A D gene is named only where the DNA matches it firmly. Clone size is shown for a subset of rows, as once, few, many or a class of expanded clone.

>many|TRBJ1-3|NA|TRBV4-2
TGTGCCAGCAGCCAAGACAGGGTCTCTGGAAACACCATATATTTT
CASSQDRVSGNTIYF
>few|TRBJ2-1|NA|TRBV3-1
TGTGCCAGCAGCCAAAACCCCGTGGGGTCCTACAATGAGCAGTTCTTC
CASSQNPVGSYNEQFF
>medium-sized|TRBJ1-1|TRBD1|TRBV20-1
TGCAGTGCTAGAACCCGGGACAGGGGCACTGAAGCTTTCTTT
CSARTRDRGTEAFF
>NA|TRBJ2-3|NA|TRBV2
TGTGCCAGCAGTGAAGGTAGCGGTTTAACAGATACGCAGTATTTT
CASSEGSGLTDTQYF
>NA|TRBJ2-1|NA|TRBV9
TGTGCTAGCAGCGTAGATTCAACGGAAGGGTTTTACAATGAGCAGTTCTTC
CASSVDSTEGFYNEQFF
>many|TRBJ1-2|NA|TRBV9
TGTGCCAGCAGCGTGGGGACCGAAAACTATGGCTACACCTTC
CASSVGTENYGYTF
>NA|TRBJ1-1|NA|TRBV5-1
TGCGCCAGCAGCTTTGCCGTGGGGGAGAACACTGAAGCTTTCTTT
CASSFAVGENTEAFF
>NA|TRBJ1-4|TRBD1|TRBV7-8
TGTGCCAGCAGCTTCCAGGGACAGGGGGTGTATACTGAGGCTAATGAAAAACTGTTTTTT
CASSFQGQGVYTEANEKLFF
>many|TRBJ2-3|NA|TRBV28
TGTGCCAGCAGTTTGGGGGCGGATACGCAGTATTTT
CASSLGADTQYF
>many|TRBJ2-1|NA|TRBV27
TGTGCCAGCAGTTTGTATAAAAACTCCTACAATGAGCAGTTCTTC
CASSLYKNSYNEQFF
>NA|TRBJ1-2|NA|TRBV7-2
TGTGCCAGCAGCTTAGATCACGCTACTTCGGGCTACACCTTC
CASSLDHATSGYTF
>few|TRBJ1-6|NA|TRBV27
TGTGCCAGCAGTTTGGGTACAGGTCATTCACCCCTCCACTTT
CASSLGTGHSPLHF
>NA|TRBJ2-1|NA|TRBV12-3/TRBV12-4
TGTGCCAGCAGTTTAGGGGTCCCCTACAATGAGCAGTTCTTC
CASSLGVPYNEQFF
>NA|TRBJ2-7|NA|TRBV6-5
TGTGCCAGCAGTTCCGACAGGACCGGGATAGGGCACGAGCAGTACTTC
CASSSDRTGIGHEQYF
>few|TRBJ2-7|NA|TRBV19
TGTGCCAGTAGTCCTCCCGGACTACCCTGCGAGCAGTACTTC
CASSPPGLPCEQYF
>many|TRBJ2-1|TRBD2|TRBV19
TGTGCCAGTAGTATGGGGGGACTAGCGGGCTACAATGAGCAGTTCTTC
CASSMGGLAGYNEQFF
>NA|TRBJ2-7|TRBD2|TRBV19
TGTGCCAGTAGTGTCGGGACTAGAACCTACGAGCAGTACTTC
CASSVGTRTYEQYF
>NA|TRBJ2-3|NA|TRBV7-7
TGTGCTAGCAGCTTAGGTGACACAGATAGGCAGTATTTT
CASSLGDTDRQYF
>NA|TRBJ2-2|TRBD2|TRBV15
TGTGCCACCAGCAGAGATGGGACTACGAACACCGGGGAGCTGTTTTTT
CATSRDGTTNTGELFF
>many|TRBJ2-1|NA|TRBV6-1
TGTGCCAGCAGTGGGGGCTTGGGTGTGGCGCTTGTGCAGTTCTTC
CASSGGLGVALVQFF
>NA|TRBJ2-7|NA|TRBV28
TGTGCCAGCAGTTTACTTCCTTACGAGCAGTACTTC
CASSLLPYEQYF
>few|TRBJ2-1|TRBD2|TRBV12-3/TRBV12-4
TGTGCCAGCAGTTCCCATTCAGCGGGAGTGGGACCCAATGAGCAGTTCTTC
CASSSHSAGVGPNEQFF
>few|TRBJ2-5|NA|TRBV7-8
TGTGCCAGCAGCTTCAGACGGTCCCAAGAGACCCAGTACTTC
CASSFRRSQETQYF
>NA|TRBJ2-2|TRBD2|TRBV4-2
TGTGCCAGCAGCTGGGGGACTAGCGGGACGAACACCGGGGAGCTGTTTTTT
CASSWGTSGTNTGELFF
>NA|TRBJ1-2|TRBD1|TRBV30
TGTGCCGGACAGGATGTAAAGCACGGCTACACCTTC
CAGQDVKHGYTF
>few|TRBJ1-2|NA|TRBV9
TGTGCCAGCAGCGTAGCCGGAGGTCCCTATGGCTACACCTTC
CASSVAGGPYGYTF